This T cell receptor (beta chain) stems from a study of shared clonotypes between healthy human individuals. All donors were Caucasian adults living in Nashville, Tennessee. Several immunoSEQ 96-well plates shared each subset's DNA, each plate a replicate. Here immunoSEQ multiplex PCR was the method, and the copy in TCRdb shows in-frame clones only, minus some. The sample yields 400,000 to 600,000 clones, about three quarters seen once. Sequenced: PBMCs. The receptor comes from a woman in her thirties or forties in good health. Some clones in this sample may be carry-over from other donors' samples.

The CDR3 nucleotides are TGTGCCAGCAGCTTGGGGGACGGGAGACGCACAGATACGCAGTATTTT. Protein product: CASSLGDGRRTDTQYF. The chain joins TRBV7-9 to TRBJ2-3; TRBD2 might be the D (6 bases). Trimming shortened V by 3 bases and J by 1 base, and 14 bases separated the two germline ends. The CDR3 length is 16 residues. Germline V CDR1 and CDR2: SEHNR, FQNEAQ (reference sequence).